What follows are 4 T cell receptor beta chains derived from one specimen sequenced in a study of vaccination and CD4 T cells after COVID-19. Treatment specified: roughly nine-day PBMC culture with coronavirus spike peptide pools or control peptides (ViraFEST assay). Oncomine TCR Beta short-read sequencing was applied to DNA from cultured CD4+ T cells. From the PCR reads, TCRdb called clonotypes with MiXCR, one entry per CDR3 protein. Altogether 15,000 to 20,000 distinct CDR3 sequences are present, around 60% being singletons, with the ten largest covering more than 8%. No antigens are known for them. The sample consisted of CD4+ T cells from blood, cultured in vitro. Receptors were obtained from a human donor who had recovered from COVID-19.

There are a few counts of this clonotype. The V and J genes are TRBV6-5 and TRBJ1-2, with 9 bases lining up with TRBD1. The CDR3 runs 14 residues. Germline CDR1 and CDR2: MNHEY and SVGAGI. Unmatched junction bases numbered 4, after V lost 6 bases and J lost 2 bases. DNA for the CDR3: TGTGCCAGCAGATACGGACAGGGGAACTATGGCTACACCTTC. Translation: CASRYGQGNYGYTF.

This clonotype has a handful of counts. The chain combines TRBV18 with TRBJ2-5; D uncertain. Trimming stripped 3 bases from V and 1 base from J, with 12 bases between. This CDR3 has 15 amino acids. Germline assignment: CDR1 KGHSH and CDR2 LQKENI. The DNA of the CDR3 is TGTGCCAGCTCACCGAGTATTACAGCCCAAGAGACCCAGTACTTC. Translated, it gives CASSPSITAQETQYF.

J is TRBJ2-7 and V is TRBV6-1; TRBD1 aligns across 8 bases. The CDR3 has 13 amino acids. The germline gives CDR1 MNHNS, CDR2 SASEGT. After removal of 6 bases from V and 2 bases from J, the junction contained 3 bases not matched to a gene. The CDR3 coding sequence is TGTGCCAGCAGGACAGGGGACGCCTACGAGCAGTACTTC. Amino acid sequence: CASRTGDAYEQYF.

There are a few counts of this clonotype. The V gene is TRBV27, the J gene TRBJ2-4, with 8 bases aligning to TRBD1. V was clipped by 6 bases and J by 5 bases; unmatched bases: 6. Per germline, CDR1 MNHEY and CDR2 SMNVEV (reference sequence). The CDR3 consists of 14 residues. The CDR3 sequence is CASRPTGVENIQYF. Here the CDR3 DNA reads TGTGCCAGCAGACCGACAGGGGTGGAAAACATTCAGTACTTC.